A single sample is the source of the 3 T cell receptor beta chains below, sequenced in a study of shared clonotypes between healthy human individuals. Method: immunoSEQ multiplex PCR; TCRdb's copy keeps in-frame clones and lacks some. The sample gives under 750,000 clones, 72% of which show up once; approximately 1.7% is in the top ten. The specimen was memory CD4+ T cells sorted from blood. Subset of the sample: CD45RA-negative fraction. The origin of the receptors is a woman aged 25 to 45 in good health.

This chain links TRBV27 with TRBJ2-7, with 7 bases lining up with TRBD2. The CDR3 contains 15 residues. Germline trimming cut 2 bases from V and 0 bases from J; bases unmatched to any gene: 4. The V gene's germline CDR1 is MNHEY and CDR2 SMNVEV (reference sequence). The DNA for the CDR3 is TGTGCCAGCAGTTTAGGGCGGGAGAGCTCCTACGAGCAGTACTTC. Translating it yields CASSLGRESSYEQYF.

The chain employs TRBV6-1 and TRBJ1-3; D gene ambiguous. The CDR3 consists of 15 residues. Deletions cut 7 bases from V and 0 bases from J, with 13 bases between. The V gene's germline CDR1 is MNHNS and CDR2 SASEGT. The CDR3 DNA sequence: TGTGCCAGCAATATCAAGAGTAACTCTGGAAACACCATATATTTT. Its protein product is CASNIKSNSGNTIYF.

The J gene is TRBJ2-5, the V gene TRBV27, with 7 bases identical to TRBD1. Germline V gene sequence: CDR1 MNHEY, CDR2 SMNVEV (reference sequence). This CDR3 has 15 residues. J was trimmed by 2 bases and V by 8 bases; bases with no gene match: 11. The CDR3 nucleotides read TGTGCCAGCCCCCCGACAGGGACCTTACAAGAGACCCAGTACTTC. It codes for CASPPTGTLQETQYF.